The 18 T cell receptor beta chains listed next were all sequenced from one sample in a study of blood T cell repertoires in COVID-19. Only in-frame clones appear in the TCRdb table, and some are missing; sequencing was by immunoSEQ multiplex PCR. This sample carries 200,000 to 250,000 clones, almost 85% of them seen once, and the ten largest clones take 14% to 15%. Sequencing input: PBMCs or T cells enriched from blood (not recorded which). These receptors came from a middle-aged man who had recovered from COVID-19.

CDR3 sequence reads: CAISPGNTEAFF. CDR3 sequence (DNA): TGTGCCATCTCGCCGGGGAACACTGAAGCTTTCTTT. This rearrangement joins TRBV15 to TRBJ1-1; no clear D. This CDR3 has 12 amino acids. V lost 10 bases to trimming and J lost 1 base, with 10 bases between them. Germline lookup yields CDR1 LNHNV and CDR2 YYDKDF (reference sequence).

The chain couples TRBV19 to TRBJ2-3, with 14 bases fitting TRBD2. CDR3 length: 16 residues. Germline V lookup: CDR1 LNHDA, CDR2 SQIVND (reference sequence). The trim removed 3 bases at V and 9 bases at J, leaving 8 bases unmatched. CDR3: CASSISWTSGGRTQYF. DNA for the CDR3: TGTGCCAGTAGTATTTCGTGGACTAGCGGGGGGCGAACGCAGTATTTT.

This rearrangement joins TRBV7-8 to TRBJ2-2; a possible D gene is TRBD2 (6 bases). Germline lookup yields CDR1 SGHVS and CDR2 FQNEAQ. Trimming left V 9 bases short and J 5 bases short, with 13 bases between. This CDR3 has 13 amino acids. The CDR3 sequence is CASRRVRTGELFF. For the CDR3, the DNA is TGTGCCAGTCGGAGGGTTAGGACCGGGGAGCTGTTTTTT.

The chain joins TRBV27 to TRBJ2-3; possibly TRBD2 for D (6 bases). The CDR3 is 16 residues long. Trimming stripped 2 bases from V and 2 bases from J, with 14 bases between. Germline V gene data show CDR1 as MNHEY and CDR2 as SMNVEV (reference sequence). CDR3 amino acids: CASSLTPGLTTDTQYF. The CDR3 DNA reads TGTGCCAGCAGTTTAACCCCGGGACTCACCACAGATACGCAGTATTTT.

The rearrangement links TRBV29-1 to TRBJ2-2; TRBD1 might be the D (6 bases). The CDR3 totals 13 residues. Germline CDR1 is SQVTM and CDR2 is ANQGSEA. With 4 bases removed from V and 2 bases from J, the gap between germline ends came to 8 bases. The CDR3 loop reads CSVGDTNTGELFF. The DNA for the CDR3 is TGCAGCGTTGGGGACACCAACACCGGGGAGCTGTTTTTT.

The chain links TRBV27 to TRBJ2-7, with D uncertain. V lost 3 bases and J lost 6, with 15 bases in between. The germline CDR1 and CDR2 sequences are MNHEY and SMNVEV (reference sequence). The CDR3 contains 14 residues. The CDR3 DNA is TGTGCCAGCAGTTTGGGCTCTCTTACTGGCGAGCAGTACTTC. Translating gives CASSLGSLTGEQYF.

The rearrangement uses TRBV5-1 and TRBJ2-2, with D unresolved. The V gene's germline CDR1 is SGHRS and CDR2 YFSETQ. Trimming shortened V by 4 bases and J by 0 bases, and 10 bases separated the two germline ends. The CDR3 length is 15 residues. As DNA, the CDR3 is TGCGCCAGCAGCCCCGCGGCCTCGAACACCGGGGAGCTGTTTTTT. Translation: CASSPAASNTGELFF. Complete variable domain (other parts from reference TRBV5-1 and TRBJ2-2): KAGVTQTPRYLIKTRGQQVTLSCSPISGHRSVSWYQQTPGQGLQFLFEYFSETQRNKGNFPGRFSGRQFSNSRSEMNVSTLELGDSALYLCASSPAASNTGELFFGEGSRLTVL.

The chain couples TRBV3-1 (or the pseudogene TRBV3-2) to TRBJ1-1; 7 bases match TRBD1. CDR1 LGHDT and CDR2 YNNKEL come from the germline V gene (reference sequence). The length of the CDR3 is 14 residues. Losses at the gene ends were 6 bases for V and 5 bases for J; bases not matched to a gene: 9. The CDR3: CASSLQGMGTEAFF. CDR3 nucleotide sequence: TGTGCCAGCAGTCTACAGGGGATGGGGACTGAAGCTTTCTTT.

At least ten counts were recorded for this clone. The CDR3: CASSLEAGLGETQYF. CDR3 coding DNA: TGTGCCAGCAGCTTGGAGGCAGGGCTGGGAGAGACCCAGTACTTC. V usage is TRBV5-4 and J usage is TRBJ2-5; tentative D call: TRBD1 (5 bases). With 0 bases removed from V and 4 bases from J, the gap between germline ends came to 13 bases. This CDR3 has 15 amino acids. Per the germline V gene, CDR1 is SGHNT and CDR2 is YYREEE (reference sequence).

The CDR3, as DNA: TGTGCCAGCAGTTACTCGGACTTGTACAATGAGCAGTTCTTC. It encodes CASSYSDLYNEQFF. The chain links TRBV6-5 to TRBJ2-1; D may be TRBD2 (5 bases). Trimming took 0 bases from V and 4 from J, leaving 7 bases between them. Per the germline V gene, CDR1 is MNHEY and CDR2 is SVGAGI. The CDR3 runs 14 residues.

Only one count was recorded for this clone. The chain recombines TRBV5-1 with TRBJ2-1, with 8 bases that match TRBD2. The V gene end was trimmed by 4 bases and the J gene end by 3 bases; junction bases not matched to a gene: 6. The CDR3 extends over 15 amino acids. Germline V lookup: CDR1 SGHRS, CDR2 YFSETQ. The DNA of the CDR3 is TGCGCCAGCAGCGGTCGGGAGGGCCGCTACAATGAGCAGTTCTTC. Residues: CASSGREGRYNEQFF.

The V and J genes are TRBV6-5 and TRBJ1-1; no firm D call. Between the trimmed V and J ends, which lost 6 bases and 6 bases, there was a span of 8 bases. This CDR3 spans 11 amino acids. The germline V gene has CDR1 MNHEY and CDR2 SVGAGI. CDR3 coding DNA: TGTGCCAGCAGCTACCGGGCTGAAGCTTTCTTT. Protein product: CASSYRAEAFF.

The chain joins TRBV7-2 to TRBJ2-7; unclear D gene. The CDR3 runs to 13 residues. V was pared by 1 base and J by 6 bases, with 10 bases between. Germline values: CDR1 SGHTA, CDR2 FQGNSA. Here the CDR3 DNA reads TGTGCCAGCAGCTTAGTGAGCGCGCGCGAGCAGTACTTC. It yields the protein CASSLVSAREQYF.

The CDR3 DNA is TGTGCCAGCAGACCTCGACTAGCGGGGGGGGAAGAGACCCAGTACTTC. Encoded protein: CASRPRLAGGEETQYF. The V gene is TRBV7-2, the J gene TRBJ2-5; 14 bases fit TRBD2. This CDR3 comprises 16 residues. V dropped 6 bases and J dropped 3; count of bases not matched to a gene: 6. CDR1 and CDR2 (germline): SGHTA, FQGNSA.

The chain uses TRBV28 and TRBJ2-7; no reliable D call. The V gene lost 6 bases and the J gene lost 0 bases, with 9 bases spanning the gap. Germline values: CDR1 MDHEN, CDR2 SYDVKM. The CDR3 spans 13 residues. The CDR3 DNA is TGTGCCAGCAGCACCGGGTCCTCCTACGAGCAGTACTTC. As protein: CASSTGSSYEQYF. The variable domain in full, completed from reference TRBV28 and TRBJ2-7, reads DVKVTQSSRYLVKRTGEKVFLECVQDMDHENMFWYRQDPGLGLRLIYFSYDVKMKEKGDIPEGYSVSREKKERFSLILESASTNQTSMYLCASSTGSSYEQYFGPGTRLTVT.

This chain uses TRBV19 with TRBJ2-2; possibly TRBD2 for D (6 bases). The V end lost 6 bases, the J end lost 4 bases, and 15 bases lay between the germline ends. This CDR3 has 15 residues. Germline assignment: CDR1 LNHDA and CDR2 SQIVND (reference sequence). The CDR3: CASRSWGDGTGELFF. CDR3 in DNA: TGTGCCAGTAGATCTTGGGGGGACGGCACCGGGGAGCTGTTTTTT.

The rearrangement links TRBV4-2 to TRBJ2-5; a weak D match, TRBD2 (7 bases). The CDR3 runs to 17 residues. The ends were cut back, 5 bases at V and 3 bases at J, with 22 bases in the middle. Germline CDR1 is LGHNA and CDR2 is YNFKEQ. The CDR3 nucleotides read TGTGCCAGCAGCAACAAAGCGGGGCGGAGGGGGGAAGAGACCCAGTACTTC. It is translated as CASSNKAGRRGEETQYF.

The J gene is TRBJ2-1, the V gene TRBV4-1; possible D gene TRBD2, 6 bases. The CDR3 has 17 amino acids. V was trimmed by 4 bases and J by 3 bases, leaving 19 bases between them. The germline CDR1 and CDR2 sequences are MGHRA and YSYEKL. The CDR3 loop reads CASSPRAAGGIYNEQFF. The CDR3 DNA is TGCGCCAGCAGCCCCCGGGCGGCGGGCGGGATCTACAATGAGCAGTTCTTC.